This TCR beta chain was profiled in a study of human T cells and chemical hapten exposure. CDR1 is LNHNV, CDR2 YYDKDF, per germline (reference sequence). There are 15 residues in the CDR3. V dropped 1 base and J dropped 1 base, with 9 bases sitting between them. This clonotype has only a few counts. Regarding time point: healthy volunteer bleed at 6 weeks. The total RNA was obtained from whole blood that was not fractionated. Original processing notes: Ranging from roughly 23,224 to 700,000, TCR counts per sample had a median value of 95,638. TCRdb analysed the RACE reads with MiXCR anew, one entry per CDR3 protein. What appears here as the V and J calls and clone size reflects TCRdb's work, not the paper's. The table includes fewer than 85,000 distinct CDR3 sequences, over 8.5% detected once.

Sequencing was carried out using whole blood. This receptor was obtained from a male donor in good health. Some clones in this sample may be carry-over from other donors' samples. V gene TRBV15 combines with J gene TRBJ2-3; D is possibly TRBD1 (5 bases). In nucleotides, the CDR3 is TGTGCCACCAGCAGAGCACTGACAGGCACAGATACGCAGTATTTT. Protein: CATSRALTGTDTQYF. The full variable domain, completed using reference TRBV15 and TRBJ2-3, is DAMVIQNPRYQVTQFGKPVTLSCSQTLNHNVMYWYQQKSSQAPKLLFHYYDKDFNNEADTPDNFQSRRPNTSFCFLDIRSPGLGDTAMYLCATSRALTGTDTQYFGPGTRLTVL.